Given below is one TCR beta chain in context. The CDR3 runs 15 residues. V lost 5 bases and J lost 6; bases outside the gene matches: 5. CDR1 and CDR2 from the germline V gene are SGHNT and YENEEA. Profiling relied on immunoSEQ multiplex PCR, and the TCRdb table lists in-frame clones only, not all of them. The sample yields some 220,000 clones, approximately 84% seen once. The data were obtained in a study of blood T cell repertoires in COVID-19. Overall study: From T cells, B-cell-depleted T cells, or PBMCs came the material, which was cDNA or gDNA.

Sequenced input: peripheral blood. The chain links TRBV11-3 to TRBJ2-1, with 12 bases identical to TRBD1. The receptor comes from a middle-aged man with acute or convalescent COVID-19. CDR3 sequence (DNA): TGTGCCAGCAGCGAGGGACAGGGGGCCGTCAATGAGCAGTTCTTC. The encoded protein is CASSEGQGAVNEQFF.